A selection of T cell receptor beta chains follows, all from one sample in a study of OX40 agonist ivuxolimab in advanced cancers. Data came from immunoSEQ multiplex PCR; TCRdb stores just in-frame clones and leaves some out. The profile shows fewer than 85,000 clones, around nine tenths of them singletons. The specimen was CD4+ or CD8+ T cells sorted from blood, collected in a trial of the OX40 agonist ivuxolimab. These receptors came from an adult with an advanced solid tumor such as melanoma, head and neck, liver or kidney cancer. Each CDR3 is given with its conserved first and last residue. The D gene is left open where the match is weak. The listing skips clone size in some rows; elsewhere it reads once, few, many or a size class.

>TRBV7-9|TRBJ2-3|.|TRBD2
TGTGCCAGCAGCGCACTAGCGGACGGCACAGATACGCAGTATTTT
CASSALADGTDTQYF
>TRBV7-9|TRBJ2-3|.|.
TGTGCCAGCAGTAAAAGGTCGGGCACAGATACGCAGTATTTT
CASSKRSGTDTQYF
>TRBV28|TRBJ1-4|.|.
TGTGCCAGCAGTTTAGCGGGGGCTGCTAATGAAAAACTGTTTTTT
CASSLAGAANEKLFF
>TRBV10-3|TRBJ1-4|once|.
TGTGCCATCAGCCGGGACTCTGGAGAAAAACTGTTTTTT
CAISRDSGEKLFF
>TRBV6-5|TRBJ1-1|.|TRBD1
TGTGCCAGCAGTTACTCGATGACAGGGGTGAACACTGAAGCTTTCTTT
CASSYSMTGVNTEAFF
>TRBV19|TRBJ1-3|.|.
TGTGCCAGTAGTATCCCCGACCTAAGCTCTGGAAACACCATATATTTT
CASSIPDLSSGNTIYF
>TRBV10-2|TRBJ2-7|.|TRBD2
TGCGCCAGCAGTACTAGCGGCTACGAGCAGTACTTC
CASSTSGYEQYF
>TRBV15|TRBJ2-7|few|TRBD1
TGTGCCACCAGCAGAGTGAGTGGACAGGGGATCTACGAGCAGTACTTC
CATSRVSGQGIYEQYF
>TRBV11-1|TRBJ2-1|.|TRBD2
TGTGCCAGCAGCTCGGGCGGGGGGCAGGAAGAGCAGTTCTTC
CASSSGGGQEEQFF
>TRBV5-4|TRBJ2-1|.|.
TGTGCCAGCAGCTTGGTCGGGAGCCAGAATGAGCAGTTCTTC
CASSLVGSQNEQFF
>TRBV9|TRBJ2-7|.|TRBD2
TGTGCCAGCAGCGTAGTCGCTAGCGGAGCAAACGAGCAGTACTTC
CASSVVASGANEQYF
>TRBV5-1|TRBJ2-2|.|TRBD2
TGCGCCAGCAGCTTGTCGGGGGGAACTAACACCGGGGAGCTGTTTTTT
CASSLSGGTNTGELFF
>TRBV6-1|TRBJ1-5|.|TRBD1
TGTGCCAGTAAGGACAGGCTTAGCAATCAGCCCCAGCATTTT
CASKDRLSNQPQHF
>TRBV4-1|TRBJ1-4|.|.
TGCGCCAGCAGTTATTCTAATGAAAAACTGTTTTTT
CASSYSNEKLFF
>TRBV7-2|TRBJ1-5|.|TRBD1
TGTGCCAGCAGCCTCAGGACAGGGGACGGCCAGCCCCAGCATTTT
CASSLRTGDGQPQHF
>TRBV30|TRBJ1-4|.|TRBD1
TGTGCCCAGAAGGGGGGACAGGGGGAGACGAGTGAAAAACTGTTTTTT
CAQKGGQGETSEKLFF
>TRBV15|TRBJ2-5|once|TRBD1
TGTGCCACCAGCAGAGATGGGACAGGGGGGGAGACCCAGTACTTC
CATSRDGTGGETQYF
>TRBV28|TRBJ1-2|.|.
TGTGCCAGCAGTTTATGGTTGGGCTATGGCTACACCTTC
CASSLWLGYGYTF
>TRBV30|TRBJ2-5|.|.
TGTGCCTGGAGTCGTAGGGCAAATCAAGAGACCCAGTACTTC
CAWSRRANQETQYF
>TRBV2|TRBJ2-1|once|TRBD2
TGTGCCAGCAGGCCTCGGGGGGGCTCCTACAATGAGCAGTTCTTC
CASRPRGGSYNEQFF
>TRBV30|TRBJ1-1|.|.
TGTGCCTGGAGACCCGGGAGTTTGGGGAACACTGAAGCTTTCTTT
CAWRPGSLGNTEAFF
>TRBV7-7|TRBJ2-5|once|.
TGTGCTAGCAGCTTAGCTCACCAAGAGACCCAGTACTTC
CASSLAHQETQYF
>TRBV9|TRBJ2-7|.|TRBD2
TGTGCCAGCAGCCCGCGACTAGCGGGAGGCGAGCAGTACTTC
CASSPRLAGGEQYF
>TRBV28|TRBJ2-2|.|.
TGTGCCAGCAGGGACACAGGGATCGGGGAGCTGTTTTTT
CASRDTGIGELFF
>TRBV2|TRBJ2-2|.|.
TGTGCCAGCAGTGGAATGTTCGCGAACACTGGGGAGCTGTTTTTT
CASSGMFANTGELFF
>TRBV5-1|TRBJ2-7|.|TRBD2
TGCGCCAGCAGTCTTGGACTAGCGGGGCCCACCTACGAGCAGTACTTC
CASSLGLAGPTYEQYF
>TRBV30|TRBJ2-5|.|TRBD1
TGTGCCTGGGGGACAGGGTCAGAGACCCAGTACTTC
CAWGTGSETQYF
>TRBV5-1|TRBJ2-1|once|TRBD2
TGCGCCAGCAGCTACCAAGGGACTAGCGGGCGTTACAATGAGCAGTTCTTC
CASSYQGTSGRYNEQFF
>TRBV19|TRBJ1-3|.|.
TGTGCCAGTAGCCACGGGACAAATTCTGGAAACACCATATATTTT
CASSHGTNSGNTIYF
>TRBV2|TRBJ1-5|.|TRBD1
TGTGCCAGCAGTGGGGACAGGGTAGAGCCCCAGCATTTT
CASSGDRVEPQHF
>TRBV5-8|TRBJ2-7|.|.
TGTGCCAGCAGCTTGGGAGTGGGCGAGCAGTACTTC
CASSLGVGEQYF
>TRBV10-3|TRBJ1-2|once|.
TGTGCCATCATGGCAGGAGGGGGCTATGGCTACACCTTC
CAIMAGGGYGYTF
>TRBV5-1|TRBJ2-1|.|TRBD1
TGCGCCAGCAGCCCCCGACAGGGCGGTCCGGAGCAGTTCTTC
CASSPRQGGPEQFF
>TRBV6-1|TRBJ1-1|.|.
TGTGCCAGCAGTGGAGGATTCACTGAAGCTTTCTTT
CASSGGFTEAFF
>TRBV5-1|TRBJ1-3|.|.
TGCGCCAGCAGCCGGGGGGACGCCATCTCTGGAAACACCATATATTTT
CASSRGDAISGNTIYF
>TRBV5-6|TRBJ2-5|.|.
TGTGCCAGCAGCTTGGAGGGCAGGGGAGAGACCCAGTACTTC
CASSLEGRGETQYF
>TRBV7-3|TRBJ2-7|.|.
TGTGCCAGCAGCTTAGCGGCAGGGATGTACGAGCAGTACTTC
CASSLAAGMYEQYF
>TRBV15|TRBJ1-5|.|.
TGTGCCACCAGCAGAGATCTAAGTCAGCCCCAGCATTTT
CATSRDLSQPQHF
>TRBV9|TRBJ2-1|.|TRBD2
TGTGCCAGCAGCGCCCTAGCGGGAGGGAACCGAAATGAGCAGTTCTTC
CASSALAGGNRNEQFF
>TRBV5-1|TRBJ2-5|.|.
TGCGCCAGCAGCGTACAGGGATACGAGACCCAGTACTTC
CASSVQGYETQYF
>TRBV18|TRBJ2-5|.|.
TGTGCCAGCTCACCACCACACCCGGTCGGGACCCAGTACTTC
CASSPPHPVGTQYF
>TRBV9|TRBJ2-5|.|.
TGTGCCAGCAGCGCCGGGGCCGGCAGGGCCCAAGAGACCCAGTACTTC
CASSAGAGRAQETQYF
>TRBV5-1|TRBJ2-3|.|.
TGCGCCAGCAGCTTGGGTCAAGGGGGAGATACGCAGTATTTT
CASSLGQGGDTQYF
>TRBV6-6|TRBJ1-2|.|.
TGTGCCAGCAGTTATTCCGGACAGTATGGCTACACCTTC
CASSYSGQYGYTF
>TRBV7-7|TRBJ2-7|few|TRBD1
TGTGCTAGCAGTACCGGACAGGGCGCCTACGAGCAGTACTTC
CASSTGQGAYEQYF
>TRBV2|TRBJ2-2|.|.
TGTGCCAGCAGTGAAAGCAGTACCGGGGAGCTGTTTTTT
CASSESSTGELFF
>TRBV19|TRBJ2-5|few|.
TGTGCCACCGCCCCTACAGGGTTGGGAGAGACCCAGTACTTC
CATAPTGLGETQYF